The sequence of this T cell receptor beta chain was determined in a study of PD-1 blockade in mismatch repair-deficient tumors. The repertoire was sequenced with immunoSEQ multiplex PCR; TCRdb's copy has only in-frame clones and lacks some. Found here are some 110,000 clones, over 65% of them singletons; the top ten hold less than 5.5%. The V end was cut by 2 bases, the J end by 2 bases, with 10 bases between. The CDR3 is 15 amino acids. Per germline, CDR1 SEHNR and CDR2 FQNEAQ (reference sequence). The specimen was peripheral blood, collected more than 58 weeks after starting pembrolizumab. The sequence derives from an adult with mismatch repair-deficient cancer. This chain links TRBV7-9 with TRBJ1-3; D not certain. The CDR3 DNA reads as TGTGCCAGCAGCTTATTACAAGGGCCTGGAAACACCATATATTTT. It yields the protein CASSLLQGPGNTIYF.